This section outlines one TCR beta chain sequence together with its context. The data originate from a study of T cell changes during pregnancy in multiple sclerosis. Generated by immunoSEQ multiplex PCR, the TCRdb table keeps only in-frame clones and is missing some. The table includes approximately 30,000 clones, about 91% detected once. This sequence was found in a female donor with multiple sclerosis, enrolled in a pregnancy study. The sequencing here drew on CD8+ T cells from peripheral blood mononuclear cells, taken in the first trimester of pregnancy.

CDR3 in amino acids: CASSTTAAYEQYF. The CDR3 nucleotides read TGTGCCAGCAGCACGACAGCCGCCTACGAGCAGTACTTC. The chain recombines TRBV7-3 with TRBJ2-7; possible D gene TRBD1, 5 bases. Germline lookup yields CDR1 SGHTA and CDR2 FQGTGA. CDR3 length: 13 residues. V lost 5 bases and J 2 bases, leaving 10 bases between the germline ends.